This T cell receptor (beta chain) was sequenced in a study of STAT3 mutations in large granular lymphocyte leukemia. Study results and caveats: In several patients, dominant TCR clone burden exceeded STAT3 mutant burden, suggesting STAT3 mutation arose secondarily. In T-cell large granular lymphocyte leukemia, about half of patients showed multiple immunodominant subclonotypes. Clonal expansion was inferred from samples taken at other timepoints.

Comment on this clone: Its antigen is unidentified.

TCRdb keeps only in-frame clones here, not all; method: immunoSEQ multiplex PCR. This repertoire shows 4,500 to 6,000 clones, over 90% found once; its top ten account for around a third. This receptor was obtained from a man aged 60-69 years with T-cell large granular lymphocyte leukemia. Some clones in this sample may be carry-over from other donors' samples. The sequencing sample was made of peripheral blood mononuclear cells.

The CDR3 DNA follows: TGTGCCTGGAGTATCGGACTAGCAATCTACGAGCAGTACTTC. This sequence encodes CAWSIGLAIYEQYF. The rearrangement joins TRBV30 to TRBJ2-7, with 8 bases fitting TRBD2. This CDR3 comprises 14 residues. After removal of 2 bases from V and 3 bases from J, the junction contained 6 bases not matched to a gene. The V gene's germline CDR1 is GTSNPN and CDR2 SVGIG (reference sequence).